This T cell receptor beta chain was captured in a study of blood T cell repertoires in COVID-19 (dated by TCRdb to the early 2020s). Describing the broader study: Collaborator samples came from the United States, Italy and Spain and covered acute and convalescent phases of COVID-19. HLA class I and class II types, where available, came from metadata supplied by the sample provider rather than from assay-based typing. Nearly every sample came with metadata listing a de-identified subject ID, COVID-19 status, age in years and sex. The samples were drawn from two sources: the first 160 participants of the ongoing ImmuneRACE study, and 1,254 subjects contributed by 6 global collaborators. The dataset comprised deeply sampled blood TCRbeta repertoires from subjects exposed to, actively infected with, or recovered from COVID-19. The material from the prospective study consisted of cDNA or gDNA derived from T cells, B-cell-depleted T cells, or PBMCs. The repertoires were released in a freely available public database meant as a resource for research on the immune response to SARS-CoV-2.

The paper's findings and limits, for the study overall: The quantity of clinical and demographic metadata differed by source and by participant and was supplied without curation.

Whole blood was collected in K2EDTA tubes by collaborating institutions according to the institutions' own protocols. For TCRbeta analysis, collaborator samples were shipped as frozen whole blood, as isolated PBMCs, or as DNA extracted from either sample type. TCRbeta CDR3 regions were amplified from genomic DNA using the immunoSEQ Assay, a bias-controlled multiplex PCR. Per the source publication's procedure: Nucleated cell counts per sample were estimated from amplification of reference gene primers within the assay. To quantify the absolute abundance of each unique TCRbeta CDR3 rearrangement, sequence reads were collapsed and filtered. For each sample, productive Simpson clonality was calculated as the square root of Simpson's diversity index over productive rearrangements. Imported from immuneACCESS, the table was reduced by TCRdb to in-frame sequences with V and J called. These copies leave out some clones; in studies compared against another copy, an unresolved V gene accounts for under half, and the cause of the remainder is not known. That table supplies the V and J calls and clone size; D and trimming were determined from the DNA. This sample is represented by around 100,000 clones; approximately 87% of them were singletons. Approximately 15% of the sample is in the top ten clones.

With respect to this clone: There is no known antigen for this receptor. Base qualities are not provided; no much larger clone lies one nucleotide away.

The CDR3 numbers 15 residues from cysteine through phenylalanine. Only the CDR3 portion is preserved as DNA: 45 bases, with reading frame beginning at the first base. Ends trimmed: V by 4 bases, J by 10 bases; bases unmatched to a gene: 10. CDR1 is given as SGDLS and CDR2 as YYNGEE, both from the germline V gene. The sample comprised peripheral blood. The V and J genes are TRBV9 and TRBJ2-1, with TRBD2 matching 11 junction bases. This TCR was recovered from a human donor in a cohort sampled during active COVID-19. The DNA sequence is as follows: TGTGCCAGCAGCCCCACTAGCGGGGGATTTCTAGAGCAGTTCTTC. It translates as CASSPTSGGFLEQFF.